The 14 T cell receptor beta chains below were found in one sample sequenced in a study of T-cell reconstitution after alpha-beta-depleted transplantation in children. A library of TCRbeta sequences, prepared with unique molecular identifiers, was generated. TCRdb passed the PCR reads through MiXCR, listing each CDR3 protein once. Of over 450,000 distinct CDR3 sequences listed, about 10% are singletons. The source was PBMCs, collected before TCRalphabeta/CD19-depleted stem cell transplant. These receptors were obtained from a child aged 2-15 years with inherited bone marrow failure, due to receive a stem cell transplant.

The chain carries TRBV14 and TRBJ2-1, with D unclear. The V end was cut by 1 base, the J end by 2 bases, with 12 bases between. CDR1 and CDR2 (germline): SGHDN, FVKESK. The CDR3 runs 16 residues. CDR3 protein: CASSQGAAKTYNEQFF. For the CDR3, the DNA is TGTGCCAGCAGCCAAGGGGCCGCAAAGACCTACAATGAGCAGTTCTTC.

This clonotype was detected many times. This chain joins TRBV25-1 and TRBJ1-2; 9 bases map to TRBD1. The CDR3 runs 15 residues. Germline CDR1 is MGHDK and CDR2 is SYGVNS. After removal of 3 bases from V and 4 bases from J, the junction contained 6 bases not matched to a gene. The CDR3 sequence is CASSDDRGGAYGYTF. For the CDR3, the DNA is TGTGCCAGCAGTGACGACAGGGGGGGAGCCTATGGCTACACCTTC.

At least ten counts were recorded for this clonotype. V usage is TRBV18 and J usage is TRBJ2-5; 10 positions match TRBD1. Germline CDR1 and CDR2: KGHSH and LQKENI. This CDR3 has 16 amino acids. V lost 3 bases to trimming and J lost 2 bases; unmatched junction nucleotides: 6. This chain's CDR3 is CASSPKGQGTQETQYF. CDR3 nucleotide sequence: TGTGCCAGCTCACCGAAGGGACAGGGGACTCAAGAGACCCAGTACTTC. Based on the CDR3 plus reference TRBV18 and TRBJ2-5, the full variable domain is NAGVMQNPRHLVRRRGQEARLRCSPMKGHSHVYWYRQLPEEGLKFMVYLQKENIIDESGMPKERFSAEFPKEGPSILRIQQVVRGDSAAYFCASSPKGQGTQETQYFGPGTRLLVL.

V is TRBV18 and J is TRBJ2-7, with TRBD1 matching 8 bases. CDR1 is KGHSH, CDR2 LQKENI, per germline. This CDR3 comprises 13 residues. The J segment lost 4 bases and the V segment lost 4 bases, leaving 3 bases of the junction unmatched. Here the CDR3 reads CASSLHRGYEQYF. In nucleotides, the CDR3 is TGTGCCAGCTCACTTCACAGGGGGTACGAGCAGTACTTC.

Ten or more counts support this clonotype. This chain connects TRBV7-2 to TRBJ2-1; perhaps TRBD1 as D (5 bases). This CDR3 is built from 13 residues. Trimming removed 4 bases from V and 9 bases from J, with 13 bases in between. Looked up from germline, CDR1 is SGHTA and CDR2 is FQGNSA. In DNA form, the CDR3 reads TGTGCCAGCAGCTCAAGGTTTGGGGCTGAGCAGTTCTTC. This codes for CASSSRFGAEQFF.

This clonotype was detected a few times. J is TRBJ2-7 and V is TRBV10-3; a possible D gene is TRBD2 (6 bases). The CDR3 is made up of 14 amino acids. Germline V gene data show CDR1 as ENHRY and CDR2 as SYGVKD. V lost 2 bases and J 4 bases, leaving 12 bases between the germline ends. In DNA, the CDR3 is TGTGCCATCAGTGAGGATCGGGGGTTTTACGAGCAGTACTTC. Amino acid sequence: CAISEDRGFYEQYF.

At least ten counts were recorded for this clonotype. The CDR3 sequence: CASSTTEAGELFF. CDR3 coding DNA: TGTGCCAGCAGCACGACTGAGGCCGGGGAGCTGTTTTTT. The V gene is TRBV7-7, the J gene TRBJ2-2; D is uncertain. With 5 bases removed from V and 6 bases from J, the gap between germline ends came to 10 bases. Per germline, CDR1 SSHAT and CDR2 FNYEAQ (reference sequence). There are 13 residues in the CDR3.

At least ten counts were recorded for this clonotype. The rearrangement uses TRBV10-3 and TRBJ1-4, with a tentative D call TRBD1 (5 bases). Trimming removed 4 bases from V and 11 bases from J, with 11 bases in between. The germline CDR1 and CDR2 sequences are ENHRY and SYGVKD. The CDR3 is made up of 12 amino acids. The CDR3, as DNA: TGTGCCATCAGTGGCCCGGGACGCAAACTGTTTTTT. It yields the protein CAISGPGRKLFF.

This clonotype has a count of ten or more. The chain has TRBV4-2 and TRBJ1-5; D remains unclear. The CDR3 extends over 13 amino acids. The germline CDR1 and CDR2 sequences are LGHNA and YNFKEQ. V lost 0 bases to trimming and J lost 5 bases, with 5 bases between them. The CDR3 DNA reads TGTGCCAGCAGCCAAGATAAGTATCAGCCCCAGCATTTT. Encoded protein: CASSQDKYQPQHF.

This clonotype was found many times. The chain carries TRBV5-1 and TRBJ2-5; 7 nucleotides line up with TRBD2. In germline, CDR1 is SGHRS, CDR2 YFSETQ. This CDR3 comprises 13 residues. The V gene end was trimmed by 7 bases and the J gene end by 1 base; junction bases not matched to a gene: 4. The CDR3 loop reads CASGLGSQETQYF. Written as DNA, the CDR3 is TGCGCCAGCGGACTAGGATCCCAAGAGACCCAGTACTTC.

In this sample, this clonotype turned up a few times. This chain joins TRBV7-9 and TRBJ2-1; D possibly corresponds to TRBD2 (6 bases). The germline V gene encodes CDR1 SEHNR and CDR2 FQNEAQ (reference sequence). Deletions cut 8 bases from V and 0 bases from J, with 11 bases between. This CDR3 region has 14 residues. CDR3 in DNA: TGTGCCAGCGAAGGGCGGGACTCCTACAATGAGCAGTTCTTC. Translation: CASEGRDSYNEQFF.

This clonotype was counted ten times or more. The J gene is TRBJ1-1, the V gene TRBV21-1; no DNA check was done on the table's D call, TRBD1. TRBV21-1 is recorded as a pseudogene. The CDR3 is 16 amino acids. The CDR3 region has the DNA TGTGCCAGCAGCAAAACGGGACACGGCATTAACACTGAAGCTTTCTTT. This translates into CASSKTGHGINTEAFF.

This clonotype was detected only a few times. One end of the junction fails to match germline, which may point to a read error. The chain carries TRBV7-8 and TRBJ2-3; possible D gene TRBD2, 6 bases. The CDR3 totals 12 residues. Germline V gene sequence: CDR1 SGHVS, CDR2 FQNEAQ. The chain's CDR3 is CASSLSQGGLFF. The CDR3 DNA reads TGTGCCAGCAGCTTAAGCCAGGGAGGCCTATTTTTT.

The V gene is TRBV7-2, the J gene TRBJ2-7; 11 positions match TRBD2. The ends lost 1 base at V and 4 bases at J; junction bases unmatched: 6. This CDR3 has 16 amino acids. Germline lookup yields CDR1 SGHTA and CDR2 FQGNSA. This chain's CDR3 is CASSLVGTSGGYEQYF. CDR3 in DNA: TGTGCCAGCAGCTTAGTTGGGACTAGCGGAGGGTACGAGCAGTACTTC.